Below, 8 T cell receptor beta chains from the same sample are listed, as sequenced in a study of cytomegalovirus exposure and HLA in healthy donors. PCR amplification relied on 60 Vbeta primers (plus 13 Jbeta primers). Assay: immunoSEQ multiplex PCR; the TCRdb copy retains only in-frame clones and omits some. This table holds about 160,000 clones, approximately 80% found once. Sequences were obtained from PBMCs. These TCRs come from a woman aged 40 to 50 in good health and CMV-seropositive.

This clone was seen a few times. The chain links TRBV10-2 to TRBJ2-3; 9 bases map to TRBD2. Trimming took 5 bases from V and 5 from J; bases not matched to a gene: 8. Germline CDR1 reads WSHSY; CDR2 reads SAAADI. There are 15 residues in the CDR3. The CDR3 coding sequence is TGCGCCAGCAGTCTGCGGGGGGGGCTCGGAGATACGCAGTATTTT. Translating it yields CASSLRGGLGDTQYF.

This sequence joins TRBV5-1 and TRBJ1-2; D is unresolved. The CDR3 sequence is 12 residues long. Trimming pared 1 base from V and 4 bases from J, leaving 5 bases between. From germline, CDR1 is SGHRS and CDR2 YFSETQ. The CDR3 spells CASSLSSYGYTF. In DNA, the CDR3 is TGCGCCAGCAGCTTGTCGTCCTATGGCTACACCTTC. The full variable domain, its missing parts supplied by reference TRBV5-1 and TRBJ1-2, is KAGVTQTPRYLIKTRGQQVTLSCSPISGHRSVSWYQQTPGQGLQFLFEYFSETQRNKGNFPGRFSGRQFSNSRSEMNVSTLELGDSALYLCASSLSSYGYTFGSGTRLTVV.

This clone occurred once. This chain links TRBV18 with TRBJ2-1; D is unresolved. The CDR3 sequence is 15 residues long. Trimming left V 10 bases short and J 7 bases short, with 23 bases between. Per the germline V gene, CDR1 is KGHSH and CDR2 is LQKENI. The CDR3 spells CATSPPVAGWNEQFF. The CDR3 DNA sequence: TGTGCCACTTCACCACCCGTCGCTGGCTGGAATGAGCAGTTCTTC.

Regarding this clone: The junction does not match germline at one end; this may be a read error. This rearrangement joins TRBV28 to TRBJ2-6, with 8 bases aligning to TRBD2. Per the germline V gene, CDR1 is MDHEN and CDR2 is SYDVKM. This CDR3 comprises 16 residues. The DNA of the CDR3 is TGTGCCAGCAGTCCGGCGGGGGGCGGTGGGGCCAACGGCCTGACTTTC. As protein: CASSPAGGGGANGLTF.

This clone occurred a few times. This CDR3 is CASSLAGLETQYF. The DNA of the CDR3 is TGTGCCAGCAGCTTAGCCGGTTTGGAGACCCAGTACTTC. This chain joins TRBV7-9 and TRBJ2-5; unclear D gene. V lost 0 bases to trimming and J lost 5 bases, with 7 bases between them. Germline V gene data show CDR1 as SEHNR and CDR2 as FQNEAQ (reference sequence). CDR3 size: 13 residues.

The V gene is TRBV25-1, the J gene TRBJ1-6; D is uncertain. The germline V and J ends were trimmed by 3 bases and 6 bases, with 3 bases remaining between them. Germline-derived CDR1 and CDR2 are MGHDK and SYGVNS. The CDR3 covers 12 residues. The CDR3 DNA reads TGTGCCAGCAGTGACTCTAATTCACCCCTCCACTTT. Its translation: CASSDSNSPLHF.

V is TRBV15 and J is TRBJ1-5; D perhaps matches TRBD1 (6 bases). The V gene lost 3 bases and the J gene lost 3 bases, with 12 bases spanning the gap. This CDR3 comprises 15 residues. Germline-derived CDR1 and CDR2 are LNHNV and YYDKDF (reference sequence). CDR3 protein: CATSSGSGANQPQHF. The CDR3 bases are TGTGCCACCAGCAGTGGTTCAGGGGCCAATCAGCCCCAGCATTTT. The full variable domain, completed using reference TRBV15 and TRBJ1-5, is DAMVIQNPRYQVTQFGKPVTLSCSQTLNHNVMYWYQQKSSQAPKLLFHYYDKDFNNEADTPDNFQSRRPNTSFCFLDIRSPGLGDTAMYLCATSSGSGANQPQHFGDGTRLSIL.

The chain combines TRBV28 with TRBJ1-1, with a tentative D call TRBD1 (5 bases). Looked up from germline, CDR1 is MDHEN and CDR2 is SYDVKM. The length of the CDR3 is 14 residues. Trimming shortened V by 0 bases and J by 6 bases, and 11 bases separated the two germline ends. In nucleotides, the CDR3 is TGTGCCAGCAGTTTATGGAGGTCAGGGCCTGAAGCTTTCTTT. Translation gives CASSLWRSGPEAFF. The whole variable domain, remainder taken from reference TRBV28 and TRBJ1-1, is DVKVTQSSRYLVKRTGEKVFLECVQDMDHENMFWYRQDPGLGLRLIYFSYDVKMKEKGDIPEGYSVSREKKERFSLILESASTNQTSMYLCASSLWRSGPEAFFGQGTRLTVV.